Listed below are T cell receptor beta chains from one sample, sequenced in a study of CD8 T cells in Susac syndrome. Each CDR3 protein is one row after TCRdb ran MiXCR on the immunoSEQ multiplex PCR reads. The sample has about 120,000 distinct CDR3 sequences, 94% seen once. The sequenced sample consisted of CD4+ T cells from PBMCs. Source of these receptors: a human donor in good health. Each CDR3 is given with its conserved first and last residue. The order of the fields is clone size, V gene, D gene, J gene, CDR3 DNA, CDR3 protein. A D gene is named only where the DNA matches it firmly. Clone sizes are given selectively: once, few, many, or a class where the clone is expanded.

-	TRBV5-6	-	TRBJ2-7	TGTGCCAGCAGCTTGAGAGTTGGTGAGCAGTACTTC	CASSLRVGEQYF
-	TRBV7-2	-	TRBJ2-7	TGTGCCAGCTCTAGGAGGAGCTCCTACGAGCAGTACTTC	CASSRRSSYEQYF
-	TRBV19	-	TRBJ2-7	TGTGCCAGTAGAAGGCCAGGTTCGGACGAGCAGTACTTC	CASRRPGSDEQYF
-	TRBV28	-	TRBJ2-5	TGTGCCAGCAGACCTCGCGCGACCGCTCTTCAAGAGACCCAGTACTTC	CASRPRATALQETQYF
-	TRBV19	TRBD1	TRBJ2-3	TGTGCCAGTAGTACCCGGGACAGGGGTTTCACAGATACGCAGTATTTT	CASSTRDRGFTDTQYF
-	TRBV6-5	-	TRBJ2-3	TGTGCCAGCAGTTACTCCGGACTCAGCACAGATACGCAGTATTTT	CASSYSGLSTDTQYF
few	TRBV3-1	TRBD1	TRBJ2-5	TGTGCCAGCAGCCTTGGACAGGGGGGCGGCGAGACCCAGTACTTC	CASSLGQGGGETQYF
-	TRBV10-3	-	TRBJ1-1	TGTGCCATCAGGCTCTCTGCGGGGGGCACTGAAGCTTTCTTT	CAIRLSAGGTEAFF
-	TRBV5-4	-	TRBJ2-5	TGTGCCACGGGACGGGGCGGAGAGACCCAGTACTTC	CATGRGGETQYF
-	TRBV2	-	TRBJ1-2	TGTGCCAGCACCGAGAAAAGGATCGGCTACACCTTC	CASTEKRIGYTF
-	TRBV19	-	TRBJ2-6	TGTGCCAGTAGTATAGTGCACGGGTCTGGGGCCAACGTCCTGACTTTC	CASSIVHGSGANVLTF
-	TRBV12-3/TRBV12-4	TRBD1	TRBJ1-5	TGTGCCAGCAGTACCGACAGGGGCATCGGTCAGCCCCAGCATTTT	CASSTDRGIGQPQHF
-	TRBV29-1	-	TRBJ2-3	TGCAGCGTTGAAGTAGCTACGACAGGCGGCCGGGATCATACGCAGTATTTT	CSVEVATTGGRDHTQYF
-	TRBV9	TRBD2	TRBJ2-2	TGTGCCAGCAGCGCCCCGGGACTAGCCGCCGGGGAGCTGTTTTTT	CASSAPGLAAGELFF
few	TRBV7-2	-	TRBJ2-2	TGTGCCAGCAGCTTGAAAGGAAGATCCACCGGGGAGCTGTTTTTT	CASSLKGRSTGELFF
-	TRBV6-2/TRBV6-3	-	TRBJ2-1	TGTGCCAGCAGTTACACTGGTGAGAGGAATGAGCAGTTCTTC	CASSYTGERNEQFF
once	TRBV12-3/TRBV12-4	-	TRBJ2-7	TGTGCCAGCACCGGTGGCTGGGGCCCTAGCTCCTACGAGCAGTACTTC	CASTGGWGPSSYEQYF
few	TRBV6-1	-	TRBJ2-2	TGTGCCAGCAGATGGGCTCCCTACACCGGGGAGCTGTTTTTT	CASRWAPYTGELFF
-	TRBV7-9	-	TRBJ2-1	TGTGCCAGCAGCTTATCAACCTACAATGAGCAGTTCTTC	CASSLSTYNEQFF
-	TRBV4-1	-	TRBJ2-5	TGCGCCAGCAGCCAAGAAGGGGCTAGTGGAGAGACCCAGTACTTC	CASSQEGASGETQYF
-	TRBV28	-	TRBJ2-7	TGTGCCAGCAGTTTACAGTATTCCTACGAGCAGTACTTC	CASSLQYSYEQYF
-	TRBV11-2	TRBD2	TRBJ2-5	TGTGCCAGCAGCTTGTATGGGGAGGGAGAGACCCAGTACTTC	CASSLYGEGETQYF
-	TRBV9	TRBD2	TRBJ2-1	TGTGCCAGCAGCGTCGAACTAGCGGGACGGGATGAGCAGTTCTTC	CASSVELAGRDEQFF
-	TRBV24-1	-	TRBJ2-1	TGTGCCACCAGTGATAGGGACAATGAGCAGTTCTTC	CATSDRDNEQFF
-	TRBV28	-	TRBJ1-2	TGTGCCAGCAGACCCCCGGGGAGGGACTATGGCTACACCTTC	CASRPPGRDYGYTF
-	TRBV6-5	TRBD1	TRBJ1-5	TGTGCCAGCAGGGAACAGGGGAATCAGCCCCAGCATTTT	CASREQGNQPQHF
once	TRBV6-5	-	TRBJ2-7	TGTGCCAGCAGTCACGCCTTTGACAGGTTTACCGAGCAGTACTTC	CASSHAFDRFTEQYF
-	TRBV6-5	-	TRBJ1-2	TGTGCCAGCCGGGAACGCGGAAAAACCTATGGCTACACCTTC	CASRERGKTYGYTF
-	TRBV19	-	TRBJ1-6	TGTGCCAGTAGCCCACAGGGAACAGGGAATTCACCCCTCCACTTT	CASSPQGTGNSPLHF
-	TRBV5-1	-	TRBJ2-7	TGCGCCAGCCGTCGGGGAGGGGGGACCTCCTACGAGCAGTACTTC	CASRRGGGTSYEQYF
-	TRBV7-2	TRBD2	TRBJ2-7	TGTGCCAGCAGCTTGGGTGGGACTAGCGGGATCGAGCAGTACTTC	CASSLGGTSGIEQYF
-	TRBV24-1	-	TRBJ2-3	TGTGCCATTGGGACCGGGAGCGGCACAGATACGCAGTATTTT	CAIGTGSGTDTQYF
once	TRBV3-1	-	TRBJ2-1	TGTGCCAGCAGCCAAGATACCACCCCGGTTGGGCAGTTCTTC	CASSQDTTPVGQFF
-	TRBV20-1	TRBD1	TRBJ1-2	TGCAGTGCAAAGGACAGGCCCGGCTACACCTTC	CSAKDRPGYTF
-	TRBV19	-	TRBJ1-1	TGTGCCAGTAGTGACCACAGGGTGGCTACCACTGAAGCTTTCTTT	CASSDHRVATTEAFF
-	TRBV6-5	-	TRBJ2-2	TGTGCCAGCAGTTACTCGGCGACAAGGTCCGGGGAGCTGTTTTTT	CASSYSATRSGELFF
once	TRBV5-5	-	TRBJ2-1	TGTGCCAGCAGCTTGGTGTATTCCCATACATCCTACAATGAGCAGTTCTTC	CASSLVYSHTSYNEQFF
-	TRBV7-9	TRBD1	TRBJ2-3	TGTGCCAGCAGCCCCGGACAGGGTTGGACAGATACGCAGTATTTT	CASSPGQGWTDTQYF
-	TRBV30	-	TRBJ2-1	TGTGCCTGGAGTCATGGCAGGGACAATGAGCAGTTCTTC	CAWSHGRDNEQFF
-	TRBV19	TRBD2	TRBJ2-1	TGTGCCAGTAGTAGATCGACTAGCGGGAGGTCTAGAGGTGAGCAGTTCTTC	CASSRSTSGRSRGEQFF
-	TRBV3-1	TRBD2	TRBJ2-5	TGTGCCAGCAGCCGCCTAGCGGGGGGGGAGACCCAGTACTTC	CASSRLAGGETQYF
-	TRBV7-9	TRBD1	TRBJ1-2	TGTGCCAGCAGCTCGGAAGGGGGCGGATATGGCTACACCTTC	CASSSEGGGYGYTF
-	TRBV27	TRBD1	TRBJ1-1	TGTGCCAGCAGTCTGGGACAGAGTCGGAAGAACACTGAAGCTTTCTTT	CASSLGQSRKNTEAFF
-	TRBV7-2	-	TRBJ2-5	TGTGCCAGCAGCTTGAACCGGGAGCAAGAGACCCAGTACTTC	CASSLNREQETQYF
-	TRBV19	-	TRBJ2-2	TGTGCCAGTAGTATAGATCACAGGAGGAACACCGGGGAGCTGTTTTTT	CASSIDHRRNTGELFF
-	TRBV5-6	-	TRBJ1-5	TGTGCCAGCAGCTTGGATCAGCCCCAGCATTTT	CASSLDQPQHF
once	TRBV6-6	-	TRBJ2-4	TGTGCCAGCAGTTACGGGCCCCTCGCGGCCAAAAACATTCAGTACTTC	CASSYGPLAAKNIQYF